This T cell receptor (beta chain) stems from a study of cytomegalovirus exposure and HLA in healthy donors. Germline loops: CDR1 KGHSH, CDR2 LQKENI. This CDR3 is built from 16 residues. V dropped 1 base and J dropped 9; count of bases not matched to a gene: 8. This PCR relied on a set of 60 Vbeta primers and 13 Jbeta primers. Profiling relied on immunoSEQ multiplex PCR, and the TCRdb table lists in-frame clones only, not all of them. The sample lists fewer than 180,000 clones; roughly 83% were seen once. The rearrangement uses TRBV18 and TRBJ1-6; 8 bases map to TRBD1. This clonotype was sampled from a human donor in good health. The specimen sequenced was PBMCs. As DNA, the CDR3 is TGTGCCAGCTCACCACGGGTCGGGACAGGATTTTCACCCCTCCACTTT. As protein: CASSPRVGTGFSPLHF.